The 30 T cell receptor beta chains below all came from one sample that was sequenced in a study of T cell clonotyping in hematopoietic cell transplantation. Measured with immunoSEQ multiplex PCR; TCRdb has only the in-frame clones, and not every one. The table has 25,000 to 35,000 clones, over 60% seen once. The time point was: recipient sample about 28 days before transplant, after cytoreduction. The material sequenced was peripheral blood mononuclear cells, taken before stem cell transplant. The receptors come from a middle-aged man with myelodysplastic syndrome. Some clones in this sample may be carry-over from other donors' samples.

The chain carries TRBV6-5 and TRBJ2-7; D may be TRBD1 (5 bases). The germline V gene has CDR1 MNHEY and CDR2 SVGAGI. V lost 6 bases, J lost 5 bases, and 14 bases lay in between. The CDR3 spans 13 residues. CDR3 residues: CASSGQLINEQYF. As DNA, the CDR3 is TGTGCCAGCAGCGGACAATTAATCAACGAGCAGTACTTC.

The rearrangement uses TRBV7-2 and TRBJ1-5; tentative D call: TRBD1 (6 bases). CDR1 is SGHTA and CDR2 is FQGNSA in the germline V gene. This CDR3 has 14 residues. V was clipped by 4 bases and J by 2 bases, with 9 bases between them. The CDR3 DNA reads TGTGCCAGCAGCTATCGACAGGGCAATCAGCCCCAGCATTTT. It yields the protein CASSYRQGNQPQHF.

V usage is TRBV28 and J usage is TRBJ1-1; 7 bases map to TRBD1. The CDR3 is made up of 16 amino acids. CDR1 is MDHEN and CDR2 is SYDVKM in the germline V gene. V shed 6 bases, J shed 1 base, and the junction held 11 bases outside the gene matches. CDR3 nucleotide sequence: TGTGCCAGCAGGGAGACCTCAGACAGGGCGAACACTGAAGCTTTCTTT. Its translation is CASRETSDRANTEAFF.

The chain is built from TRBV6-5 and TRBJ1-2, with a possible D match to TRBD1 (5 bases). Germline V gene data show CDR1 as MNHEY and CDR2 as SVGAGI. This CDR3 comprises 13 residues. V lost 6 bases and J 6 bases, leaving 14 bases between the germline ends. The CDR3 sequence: CASRGTAIDGYTF. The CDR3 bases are TGTGCCAGCAGAGGGACGGCGATAGATGGCTACACCTTC.

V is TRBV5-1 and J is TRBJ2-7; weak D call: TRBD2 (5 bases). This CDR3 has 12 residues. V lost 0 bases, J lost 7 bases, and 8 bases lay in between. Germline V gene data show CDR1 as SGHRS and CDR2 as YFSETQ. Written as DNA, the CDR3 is TGCGCCAGCAGCTTGGTAGAGCGGGAGCAGTACTTC. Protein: CASSLVEREQYF.

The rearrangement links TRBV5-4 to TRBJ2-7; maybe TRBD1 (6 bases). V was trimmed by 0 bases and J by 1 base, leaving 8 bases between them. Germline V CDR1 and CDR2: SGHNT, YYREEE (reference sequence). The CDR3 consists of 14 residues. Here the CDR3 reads CASSLDQGSYEQYF. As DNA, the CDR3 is TGTGCCAGCAGCTTGGATCAGGGGTCCTACGAGCAGTACTTC.

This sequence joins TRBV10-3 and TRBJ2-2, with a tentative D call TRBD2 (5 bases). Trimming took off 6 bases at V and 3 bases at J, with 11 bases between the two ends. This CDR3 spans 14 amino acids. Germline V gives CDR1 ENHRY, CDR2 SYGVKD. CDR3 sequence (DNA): TGTGCCATCAGCCGGAGCGGAGACACCGGGGAGCTGTTTTTT. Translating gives CAISRSGDTGELFF.

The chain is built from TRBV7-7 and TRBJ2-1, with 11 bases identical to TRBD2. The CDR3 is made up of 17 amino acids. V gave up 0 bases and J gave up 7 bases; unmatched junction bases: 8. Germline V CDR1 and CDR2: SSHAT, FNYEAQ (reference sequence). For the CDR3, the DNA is TGTGCCAGCAGCTTAGCGCCTTTAGCGGGAGGGAGGAATGAGCAGTTCTTC. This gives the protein CASSLAPLAGGRNEQFF.

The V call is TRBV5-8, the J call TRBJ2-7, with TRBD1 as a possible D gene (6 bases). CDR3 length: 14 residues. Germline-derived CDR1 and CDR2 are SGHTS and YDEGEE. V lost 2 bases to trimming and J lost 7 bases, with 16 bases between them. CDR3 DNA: TGTGCCAGCAGCTTATCAGGGGTTACGGAAGAGCAGTACTTC. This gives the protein CASSLSGVTEEQYF.

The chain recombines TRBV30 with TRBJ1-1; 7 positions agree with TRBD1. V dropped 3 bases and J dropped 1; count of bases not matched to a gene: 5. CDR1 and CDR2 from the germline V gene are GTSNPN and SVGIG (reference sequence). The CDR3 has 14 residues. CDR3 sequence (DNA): TGTGCCTGGAGAGAAGGGGGCTGGAACACTGAAGCTTTCTTT. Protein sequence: CAWREGGWNTEAFF.

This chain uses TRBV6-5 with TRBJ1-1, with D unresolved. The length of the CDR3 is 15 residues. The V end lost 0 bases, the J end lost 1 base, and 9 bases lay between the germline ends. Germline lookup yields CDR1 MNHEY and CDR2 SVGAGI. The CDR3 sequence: CASSYSGSENTEAFF. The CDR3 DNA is TGTGCCAGCAGTTACTCGGGGAGTGAGAACACTGAAGCTTTCTTT.

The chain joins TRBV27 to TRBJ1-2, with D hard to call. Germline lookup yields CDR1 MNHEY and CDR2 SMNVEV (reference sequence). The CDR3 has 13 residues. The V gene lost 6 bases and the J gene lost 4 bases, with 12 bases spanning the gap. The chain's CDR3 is CASSPSWGYGYTF. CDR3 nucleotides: TGTGCCAGCAGCCCCTCATGGGGCTATGGCTACACCTTC.

Here the CDR3 DNA reads TGTGCCAGCAGCTTCCCAGGGGTGTCACCCCTCCACTTT. It specifies CASSFPGVSPLHF. The V call is TRBV7-2, the J call TRBJ1-6; tentatively, D is TRBD1 (6 bases). Germline V lookup: CDR1 SGHTA, CDR2 FQGNSA. V was clipped by 3 bases and J by 10 bases, with 10 bases between them. This CDR3 region has 13 residues.

The CDR3 protein is CASSARDTQYF. The CDR3 DNA is TGTGCCAGCAGCGCCCGGGATACGCAGTATTTT. The chain links TRBV5-6 to TRBJ2-3; D is undetermined. Trimming left V 4 bases short and J 6 bases short, with 6 bases between. The CDR3 consists of 11 residues. CDR1 SGHDT and CDR2 YYEEEE come from the germline V gene.

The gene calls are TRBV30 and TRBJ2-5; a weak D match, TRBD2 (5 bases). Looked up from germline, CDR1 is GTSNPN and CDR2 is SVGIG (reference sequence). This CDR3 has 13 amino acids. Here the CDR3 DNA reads TGTGCTATAGAGGGAGCAGGCCAGGAGACCCAGTACTTC. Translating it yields CAIEGAGQETQYF.

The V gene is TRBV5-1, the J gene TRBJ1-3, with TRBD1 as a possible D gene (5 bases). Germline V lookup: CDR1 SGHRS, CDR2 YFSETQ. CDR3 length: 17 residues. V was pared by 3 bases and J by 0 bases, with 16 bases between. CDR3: CASSSTASRASGNTIYF. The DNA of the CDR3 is TGCGCCAGCAGCTCGACAGCCTCCAGGGCCTCTGGAAACACCATATATTTT.

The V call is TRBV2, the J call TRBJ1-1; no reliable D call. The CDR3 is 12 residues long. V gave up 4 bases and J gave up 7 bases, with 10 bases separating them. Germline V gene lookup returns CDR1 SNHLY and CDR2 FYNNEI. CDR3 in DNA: TGTGCCAGCAGTGTTAAGGGTTATGAAGCTTTCTTT. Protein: CASSVKGYEAFF.

The CDR3 loop is CASSGQGNTGELFF. CDR3 nucleotides: TGCGCCAGCAGCGGGCAGGGAAACACCGGGGAGCTGTTTTTT. This chain uses TRBV4-3 with TRBJ2-2, with D possibly being TRBD1 (5 bases). With 5 bases removed from V and 2 bases from J, the gap between germline ends came to 9 bases. In germline, CDR1 is LGHNA, CDR2 YSLEER. This CDR3 contains 14 residues.

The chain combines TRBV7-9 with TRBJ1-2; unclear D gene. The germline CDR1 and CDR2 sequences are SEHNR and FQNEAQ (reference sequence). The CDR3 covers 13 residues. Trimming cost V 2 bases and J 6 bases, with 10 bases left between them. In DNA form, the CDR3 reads TGTGCCAGCAGCTTATTTGATGCGAATGGCTACACCTTC. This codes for CASSLFDANGYTF.

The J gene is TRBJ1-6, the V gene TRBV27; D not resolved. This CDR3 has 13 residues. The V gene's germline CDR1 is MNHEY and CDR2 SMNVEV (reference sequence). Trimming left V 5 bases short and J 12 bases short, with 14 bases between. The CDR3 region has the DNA TGTGCCAGCAGTATCGCCCAACGGGGACCCCTCCACTTT. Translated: CASSIAQRGPLHF.

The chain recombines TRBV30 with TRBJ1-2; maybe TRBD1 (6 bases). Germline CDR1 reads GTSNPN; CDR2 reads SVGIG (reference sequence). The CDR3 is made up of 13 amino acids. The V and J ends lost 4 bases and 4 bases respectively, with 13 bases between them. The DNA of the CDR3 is TGTGCCTGGATTTGGGGGGGCGCCTATGGCTACACCTTC. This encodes CAWIWGGAYGYTF.

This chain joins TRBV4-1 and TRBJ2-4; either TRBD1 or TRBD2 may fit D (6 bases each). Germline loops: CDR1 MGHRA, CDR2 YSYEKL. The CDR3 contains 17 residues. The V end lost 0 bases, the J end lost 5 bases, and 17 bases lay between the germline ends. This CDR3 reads CASSQDGGGLRENIQYF. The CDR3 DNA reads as TGCGCCAGCAGCCAAGACGGGGGCGGATTAAGGGAAAACATTCAGTACTTC.

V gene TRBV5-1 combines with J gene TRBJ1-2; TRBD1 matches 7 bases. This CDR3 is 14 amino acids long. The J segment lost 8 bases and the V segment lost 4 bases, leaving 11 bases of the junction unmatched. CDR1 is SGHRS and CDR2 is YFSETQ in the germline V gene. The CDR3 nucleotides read TGCGCCAGCAGCCTTCAGGGGGGTTCTCTCGGCTACACCTTC. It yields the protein CASSLQGGSLGYTF.

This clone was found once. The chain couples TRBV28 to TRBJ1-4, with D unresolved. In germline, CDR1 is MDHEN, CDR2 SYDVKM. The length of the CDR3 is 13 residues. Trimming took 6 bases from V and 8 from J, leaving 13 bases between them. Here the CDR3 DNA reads TGTGCCAGCAGCATCCGCCAGTACGAAAAACTGTTTTTT. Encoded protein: CASSIRQYEKLFF. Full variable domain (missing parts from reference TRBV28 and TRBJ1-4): DVKVTQSSRYLVKRTGEKVFLECVQDMDHENMFWYRQDPGLGLRLIYFSYDVKMKEKGDIPEGYSVSREKKERFSLILESASTNQTSMYLCASSIRQYEKLFFGSGTQLSVL.

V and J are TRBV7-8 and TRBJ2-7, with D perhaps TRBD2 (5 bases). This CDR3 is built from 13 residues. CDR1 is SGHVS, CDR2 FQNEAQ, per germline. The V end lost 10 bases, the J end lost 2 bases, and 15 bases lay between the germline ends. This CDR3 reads CAISMEATYEQYF. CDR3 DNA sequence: TGTGCCATCTCGATGGAGGCCACCTACGAGCAGTACTTC.

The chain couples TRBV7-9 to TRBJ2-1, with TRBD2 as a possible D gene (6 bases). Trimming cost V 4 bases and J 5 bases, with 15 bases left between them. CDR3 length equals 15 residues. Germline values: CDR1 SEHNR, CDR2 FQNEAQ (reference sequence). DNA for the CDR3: TGTGCCAGCAGCTCCGAGGGCGGGGCCAACAATGAGCAGTTCTTC. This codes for CASSSEGGANNEQFF.

This CDR3 reads CAWKGTQTGELFF. The CDR3 bases are TGTGCCTGGAAGGGGACTCAAACCGGGGAGCTGTTTTTT. The rearrangement links TRBV30 to TRBJ2-2, with D possibly being TRBD2 (6 bases). This CDR3 comprises 13 residues. In germline, CDR1 is GTSNPN, CDR2 SVGIG (reference sequence). V shed 4 bases and J shed 5 bases, with 11 bases lying between them.

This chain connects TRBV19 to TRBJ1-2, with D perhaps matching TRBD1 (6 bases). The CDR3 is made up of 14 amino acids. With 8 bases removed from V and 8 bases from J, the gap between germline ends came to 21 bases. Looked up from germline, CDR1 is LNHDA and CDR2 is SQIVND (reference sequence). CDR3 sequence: CASLRGLWVGGYTF. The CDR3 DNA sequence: TGTGCCAGTCTCAGGGGCTTGTGGGTCGGAGGCTACACCTTC.

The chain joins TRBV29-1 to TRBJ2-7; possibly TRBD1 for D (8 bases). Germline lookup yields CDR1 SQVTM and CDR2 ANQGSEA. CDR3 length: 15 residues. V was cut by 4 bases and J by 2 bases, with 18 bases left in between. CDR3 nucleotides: TGCAGCGTTGGGGGGGGACAGGCGACTACCTACGAGCAGTACTTC. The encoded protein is CSVGGGQATTYEQYF.

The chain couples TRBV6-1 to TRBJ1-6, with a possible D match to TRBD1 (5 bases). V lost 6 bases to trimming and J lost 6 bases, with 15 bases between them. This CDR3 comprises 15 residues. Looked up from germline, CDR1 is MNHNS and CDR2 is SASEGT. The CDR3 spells CASSVTWTFNSPLHF. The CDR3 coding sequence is TGTGCCAGCAGCGTCACATGGACATTTAATTCACCCCTCCACTTT.